The text below deals with one T cell receptor (beta chain). As yet, its antigen is unknown. Each CDR3 protein is one row after TCRdb ran MiXCR on the reads. In the table there are 800,000 to 950,000 distinct CDR3 sequences, over 25% of which are singletons. These data originate in a study of T cell repertoires in cytomegalovirus infection. From germline, CDR1 is LNHDA and CDR2 SQIVND (reference sequence). Losses at the gene ends were 4 bases for V and 4 bases for J; bases not matched to a gene: 7. The CDR3 sequence is 16 residues long. The receptor was isolated from a human donor in good health (CMV status not recorded). Some clones in this sample may be carry-over from other donors' samples. The chain joins TRBV19 to TRBJ2-1; 10 positions match TRBD2. Material: cultured CD8+ T cells from PBMCs, obtained from culture after CMV antigen stimulation. This CDR3 reads CASSTSAGGLYNEQFF. The CDR3 nucleotides read TGTGCCAGTAGTACCTCAGCGGGGGGGTTGTACAATGAGCAGTTCTTC.